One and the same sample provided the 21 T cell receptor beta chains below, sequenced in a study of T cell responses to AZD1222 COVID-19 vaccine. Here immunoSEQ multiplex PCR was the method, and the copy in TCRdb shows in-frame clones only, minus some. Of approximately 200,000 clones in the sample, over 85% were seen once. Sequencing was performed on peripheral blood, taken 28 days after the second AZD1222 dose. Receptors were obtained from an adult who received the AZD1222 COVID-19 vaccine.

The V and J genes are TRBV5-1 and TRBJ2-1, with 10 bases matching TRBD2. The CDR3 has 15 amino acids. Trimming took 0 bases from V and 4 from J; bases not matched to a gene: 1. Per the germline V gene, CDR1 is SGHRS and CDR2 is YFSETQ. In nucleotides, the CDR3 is TGCGCCAGCAGCTTGGTAGCGGGGGGTTACAATGAGCAGTTCTTC. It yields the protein CASSLVAGGYNEQFF.

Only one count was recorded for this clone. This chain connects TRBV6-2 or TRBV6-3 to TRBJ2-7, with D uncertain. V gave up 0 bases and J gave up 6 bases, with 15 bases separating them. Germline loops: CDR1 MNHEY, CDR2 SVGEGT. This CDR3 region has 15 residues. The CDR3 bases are TGTGCCAGCAGTTACTCTGCGGCGAGCCACCTCGAGCAGTACTTC. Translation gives CASSYSAASHLEQYF.

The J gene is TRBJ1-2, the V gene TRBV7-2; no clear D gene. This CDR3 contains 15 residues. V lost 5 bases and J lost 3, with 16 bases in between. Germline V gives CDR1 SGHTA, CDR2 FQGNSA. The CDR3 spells CASSPEFSRYYGYTF. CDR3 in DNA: TGTGCCAGCAGCCCCGAATTTAGTCGCTACTATGGCTACACCTTC.

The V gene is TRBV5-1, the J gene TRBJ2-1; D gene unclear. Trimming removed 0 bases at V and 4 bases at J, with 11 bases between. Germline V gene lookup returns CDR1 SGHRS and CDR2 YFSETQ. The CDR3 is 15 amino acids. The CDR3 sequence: CASSLAGDFYNEQFF. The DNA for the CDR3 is TGCGCCAGCAGCTTGGCCGGAGACTTTTACAATGAGCAGTTCTTC.

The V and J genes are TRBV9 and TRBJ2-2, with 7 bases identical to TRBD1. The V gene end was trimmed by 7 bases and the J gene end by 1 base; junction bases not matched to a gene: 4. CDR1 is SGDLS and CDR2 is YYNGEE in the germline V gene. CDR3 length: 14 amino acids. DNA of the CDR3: TGTGCCAGCGAGGCAGGGGGGAACACCGGGGAGCTGTTTTTT. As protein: CASEAGGNTGELFF.

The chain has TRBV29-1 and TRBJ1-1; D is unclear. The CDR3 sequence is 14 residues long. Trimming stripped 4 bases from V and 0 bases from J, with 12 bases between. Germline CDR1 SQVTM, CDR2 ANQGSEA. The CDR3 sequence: CSVVRADMNTEAFF. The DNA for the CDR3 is TGCAGCGTTGTGAGGGCAGACATGAACACTGAAGCTTTCTTT.

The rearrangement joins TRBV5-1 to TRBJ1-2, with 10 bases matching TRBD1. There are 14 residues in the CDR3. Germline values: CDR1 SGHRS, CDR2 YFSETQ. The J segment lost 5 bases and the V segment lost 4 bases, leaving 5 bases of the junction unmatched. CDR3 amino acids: CASSAGTGAYGYTF. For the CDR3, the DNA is TGCGCCAGCAGCGCCGGGACAGGGGCTTATGGCTACACCTTC.

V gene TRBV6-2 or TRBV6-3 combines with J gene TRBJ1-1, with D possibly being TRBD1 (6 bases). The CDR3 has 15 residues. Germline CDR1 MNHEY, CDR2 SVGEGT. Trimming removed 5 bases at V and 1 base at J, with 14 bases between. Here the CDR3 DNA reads TGTGCCAGCAGTAGAGGGGGAATAGGGAACACTGAAGCTTTCTTT. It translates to CASSRGGIGNTEAFF.

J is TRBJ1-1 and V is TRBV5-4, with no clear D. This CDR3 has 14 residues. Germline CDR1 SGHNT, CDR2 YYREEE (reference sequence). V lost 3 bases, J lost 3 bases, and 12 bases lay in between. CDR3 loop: CASSSPGRDTEAFF. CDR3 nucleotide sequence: TGTGCCAGCAGCTCCCCCGGACGGGACACTGAAGCTTTCTTT.

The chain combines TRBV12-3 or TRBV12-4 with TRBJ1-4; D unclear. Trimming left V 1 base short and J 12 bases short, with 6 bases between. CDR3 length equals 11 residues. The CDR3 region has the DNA TGTGCCAGCAGTTTAGGGAGGCAACTGTTTTTT. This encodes CASSLGRQLFF.

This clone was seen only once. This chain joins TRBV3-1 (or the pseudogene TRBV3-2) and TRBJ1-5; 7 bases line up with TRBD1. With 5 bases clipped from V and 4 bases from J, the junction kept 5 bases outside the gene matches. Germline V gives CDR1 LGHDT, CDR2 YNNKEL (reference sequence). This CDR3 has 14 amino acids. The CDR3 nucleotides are TGTGCCAGCAGCGCTGGGACAGCTAATCAGCCCCAGCATTTT. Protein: CASSAGTANQPQHF.

In DNA, the CDR3 is TGTGCCAGCAGTTCTCTTAAGTCTGGCTACACCTTC. It yields the protein CASSSLKSGYTF. The rearrangement joins TRBV12-3 or TRBV12-4 to TRBJ1-2; D unresolved. CDR3 length: 12 residues. V lost 4 bases, J lost 7 bases, and 10 bases lay in between.

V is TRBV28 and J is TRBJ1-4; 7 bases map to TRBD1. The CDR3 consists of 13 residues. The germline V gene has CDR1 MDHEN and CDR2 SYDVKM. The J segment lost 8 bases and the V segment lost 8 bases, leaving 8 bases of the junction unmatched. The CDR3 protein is CASHRGSYEKLFF. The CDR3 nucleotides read TGTGCCAGCCACAGGGGAAGTTACGAAAAACTGTTTTTT.

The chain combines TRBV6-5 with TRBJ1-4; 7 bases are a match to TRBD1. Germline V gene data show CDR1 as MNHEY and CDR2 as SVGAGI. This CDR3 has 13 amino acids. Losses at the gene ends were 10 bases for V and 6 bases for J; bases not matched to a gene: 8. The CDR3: CATRQGNHEKLFF. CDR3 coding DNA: TGTGCCACCAGACAGGGTAATCATGAAAAACTGTTTTTT.

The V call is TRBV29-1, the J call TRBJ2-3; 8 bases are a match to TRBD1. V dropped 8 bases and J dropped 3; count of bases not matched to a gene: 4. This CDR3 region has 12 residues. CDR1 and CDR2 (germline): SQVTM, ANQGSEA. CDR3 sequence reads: CSHRGTTDTQYF. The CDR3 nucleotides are TGCAGCCACAGGGGGACGACAGATACGCAGTATTTT.

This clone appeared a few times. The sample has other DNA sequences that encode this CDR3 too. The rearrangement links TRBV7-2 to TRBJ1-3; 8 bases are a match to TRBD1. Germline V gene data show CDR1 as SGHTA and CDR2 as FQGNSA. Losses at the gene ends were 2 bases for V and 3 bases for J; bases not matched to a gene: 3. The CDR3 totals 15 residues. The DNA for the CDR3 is TGTGCCAGCAGCTTACAGGGGGCGGTTGGAAACACCATATATTTT. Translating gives CASSLQGAVGNTIYF. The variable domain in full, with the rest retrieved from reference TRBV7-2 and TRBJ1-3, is GAGVSQSPSNKVTEKGKDVELRCDPISGHTALYWYRQSLGQGLEFLIYFQGNSAPDKSGLPSDRFSAERTGGSVSTLTIQRTQQEDSAVYLCASSLQGAVGNTIYFGEGSWLTVV.

CDR3 sequence reads: CASSLEGAHPANYGYTF. CDR3 coding DNA: TGCGCCAGCAGCTTGGAGGGGGCACATCCAGCTAACTATGGCTACACCTTC. V is TRBV5-1 and J is TRBJ1-2; the match to TRBD1 covers 7 bases. V lost 0 bases and J lost 0; bases outside the gene matches: 8. CDR3 length: 17 residues. From germline, CDR1 is SGHRS and CDR2 YFSETQ.

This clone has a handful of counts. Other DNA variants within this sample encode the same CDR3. The CDR3 DNA reads TGTGCCTGGAGTGTTCAGGGCAATCAGCCCCAGCATTTT. This translates into CAWSVQGNQPQHF. The chain links TRBV30 to TRBJ1-5; D gene unclear. Germline V CDR1 and CDR2: GTSNPN, SVGIG (reference sequence). The CDR3 spans 13 residues. Trimming cost V 0 bases and J 2 bases, with 5 bases left between them.

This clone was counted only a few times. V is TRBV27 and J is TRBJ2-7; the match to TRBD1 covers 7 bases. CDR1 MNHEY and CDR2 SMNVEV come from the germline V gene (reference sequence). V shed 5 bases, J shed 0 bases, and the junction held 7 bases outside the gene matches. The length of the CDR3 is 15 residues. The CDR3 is CASSLDRFSSYEQYF. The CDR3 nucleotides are TGTGCCAGCAGTCTGGACAGGTTTAGCTCCTACGAGCAGTACTTC.

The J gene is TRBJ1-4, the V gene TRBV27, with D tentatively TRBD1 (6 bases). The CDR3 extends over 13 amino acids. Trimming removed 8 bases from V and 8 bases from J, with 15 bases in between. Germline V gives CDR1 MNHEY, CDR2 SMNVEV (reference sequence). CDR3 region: CASARGAREKLFF. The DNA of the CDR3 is TGTGCCAGCGCGAGGGGGGCGCGGGAAAAACTGTTTTTT. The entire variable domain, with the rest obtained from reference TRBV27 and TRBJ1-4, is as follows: EAQVTQNPRYLITVTGKKLTVTCSQNMNHEYMSWYRQDPGLGLRQIYYSMNVEVTDKGDVPEGYKVSRKEKRNFPLILESPSPNQTSLYFCASARGAREKLFFGSGTQLSVL.

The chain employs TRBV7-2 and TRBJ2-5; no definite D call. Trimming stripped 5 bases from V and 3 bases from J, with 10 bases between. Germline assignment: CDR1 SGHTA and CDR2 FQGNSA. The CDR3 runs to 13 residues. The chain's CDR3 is CASSVGPKETQYF. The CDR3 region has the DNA TGTGCCAGCAGCGTCGGACCCAAAGAGACCCAGTACTTC.